One and the same sample provided the 3 T cell receptor beta chains below, sequenced in a study of response to subunit inactivated influenza vaccine. TCRdb re-derived calls from the RT-PCR reads in MiXCR, one entry per CDR3 protein. The sample carries about 580,000 distinct CDR3 sequences, around 15% recorded once. Sequencing was performed on PBMCs from blood, taken roughly 12 days after vaccination. These receptors all come from a man between 50 and 59 years old who received an inactivated influenza vaccine.

This clonotype appeared a few times. The gene calls are TRBV7-2 and TRBJ1-3; TRBD1 might be the D (6 bases). V was cut by 5 bases and J by 4 bases, with 12 bases left in between. This CDR3 contains 14 residues. The germline V gene has CDR1 SGHTA and CDR2 FQGNSA. The CDR3 here is CASSATGSGNTIYF. DNA for the CDR3: TGTGCCAGCAGCGCCACAGGGTCGGGAAACACCATATATTTT.

This clonotype showed up just once. The chain couples TRBV5-1 to TRBJ2-7, with D maybe TRBD1 (6 bases). Trimming took off 2 bases at V and 5 bases at J, with 11 bases between the two ends. The CDR3 has 13 residues. Germline values: CDR1 SGHRS, CDR2 YFSETQ. CDR3 protein: CASSFRAGDEQYF. CDR3 in DNA: TGCGCCAGCAGCTTTCGGGCAGGGGACGAGCAGTACTTC. The full variable domain, rest sourced from reference TRBV5-1 and TRBJ2-7, is KAGVTQTPRYLIKTRGQQVTLSCSPISGHRSVSWYQQTPGQGLQFLFEYFSETQRNKGNFPGRFSGRQFSNSRSEMNVSTLELGDSALYLCASSFRAGDEQYFGPGTRLTVT.

There are a few counts of this clonotype. This chain uses TRBV27 with TRBJ2-1; 9 bases line up with TRBD2. This CDR3 is 13 amino acids long. The V gene end was trimmed by 7 bases and the J gene end by 4 bases; junction bases not matched to a gene: 2. CDR1 is MNHEY, CDR2 SMNVEV, per germline (reference sequence). In DNA form, the CDR3 reads TGTGCCAGCATGCGGGGGGGATACAATGAGCAGTTCTTC. This sequence encodes CASMRGGYNEQFF.